These 23 T cell receptor beta chains were sequenced from one sample in a study of blood T cell repertoires in COVID-19. Sequencing was performed with immunoSEQ multiplex PCR; in TCRdb, only in-frame clones are kept and a portion is missing. The sample lists some 130,000 clones; about 89% were seen once. Input material: peripheral blood. Source of these receptors: a man aged 55 to 70 with COVID-19, enrolled during active disease.

J is TRBJ2-1 and V is TRBV7-6, with 11 bases identical to TRBD2. Germline CDR1 SGHVS, CDR2 FNYEAQ. V trimming: 4 bases; J trimming: 15 bases; junction bases outside the gene matches: 8. The CDR3 totals 13 residues. The CDR3 region has the DNA TGTGCCAGCAGCTCCACTAGCGGGGGCCCCCCGTTCTTC. It specifies CASSSTSGGPPFF.

CDR3 residues: CASSDQPGQGADGYTF. The CDR3 DNA follows: TGCGCCAGCAGCGATCAACCGGGACAGGGGGCAGATGGCTACACCTTC. The chain couples TRBV5-1 to TRBJ1-2; 12 bases are shared with TRBD1. Germline V gene lookup returns CDR1 SGHRS and CDR2 YFSETQ. This CDR3 comprises 16 residues. Trimming at V came to 4 bases and at J to 6 bases, leaving 10 bases not matched to a gene. Full variable domain (outside the CDR3, taken from reference TRBV5-1 and TRBJ1-2): KAGVTQTPRYLIKTRGQQVTLSCSPISGHRSVSWYQQTPGQGLQFLFEYFSETQRNKGNFPGRFSGRQFSNSRSEMNVSTLELGDSALYLCASSDQPGQGADGYTFGSGTRLTVV.

J is TRBJ1-1 and V is TRBV6-4; D gene ambiguous. The V and J ends lost 6 bases and 7 bases respectively, with 18 bases between them. Germline V gives CDR1 MRHNA, CDR2 SNTAGT. The CDR3 spans 14 residues. CDR3 bases: TGTGCCAGCAGAGATACCGACAAGGTCCGTGAAGCTTTCTTT. Its translation is CASRDTDKVREAFF.

In its sample, this clone was seen once. The chain has TRBV25-1 and TRBJ1-2, with D perhaps matching TRBD1 (6 bases). V was trimmed by 6 bases and J by 10 bases, leaving 18 bases between them. The CDR3 sequence is 13 residues long. Germline values: CDR1 MGHDK, CDR2 SYGVNS. In nucleotides, the CDR3 is TGTGCCAGCAGGGACAGCTTAAGTAGATTCTACACCTTC. Protein: CASRDSLSRFYTF.

J is TRBJ1-4 and V is TRBV18, with D unresolved. This CDR3 is 15 amino acids long. V lost 3 bases to trimming and J lost 0 bases, with 8 bases between them. Germline loops: CDR1 KGHSH, CDR2 LQKENI. The chain's CDR3 is CASSPSTATNEKLFF. The CDR3 DNA reads TGTGCCAGCTCACCGTCAACAGCAACTAATGAAAAACTGTTTTTT.

The chain is built from TRBV7-2 and TRBJ1-1, with TRBD1 matching over 8 bases. Germline-derived CDR1 and CDR2 are SGHTA and FQGNSA. V was clipped by 1 base and J by 8 bases; unmatched bases: 6. This CDR3 is 14 amino acids long. DNA for the CDR3: TGTGCCAGCAGCTTAGAGGGACGGACAGGGGAAGCTTTCTTT. It is translated as CASSLEGRTGEAFF.

The chain recombines TRBV15 with TRBJ1-2, with D hard to call. Between the trimmed V and J ends, which lost 0 bases and 0 bases, there was a span of 11 bases. Germline V lookup: CDR1 LNHNV, CDR2 YYDKDF (reference sequence). The CDR3 has 16 amino acids. In nucleotides, the CDR3 is TGTGCCACCAGCAGAGAGGGAGGATACCCTAACTATGGCTACACCTTC. This encodes CATSREGGYPNYGYTF.

V is TRBV6-5 and J is TRBJ2-7; TRBD1 might be the D (6 bases). CDR1 MNHEY and CDR2 SVGAGI come from the germline V gene. The V gene lost 8 bases and the J gene lost 1 base, with 9 bases spanning the gap. CDR3 length: 12 residues. The DNA of the CDR3 is TGTGCCAGCGGGACACTGTCCTACGAGCAGTACTTC. Amino acids: CASGTLSYEQYF.

The chain carries TRBV7-9 and TRBJ1-1; D is possibly TRBD1 (6 bases). From germline, CDR1 is SEHNR and CDR2 FQNEAQ (reference sequence). The CDR3 consists of 16 residues. V shed 4 bases and J shed 0 bases, with 15 bases lying between them. CDR3 sequence reads: CASSSSRQVLNTEAFF. The DNA for the CDR3 is TGTGCCAGCAGCTCTAGTCGACAGGTATTGAACACTGAAGCTTTCTTT.

The CDR3 DNA reads as TGTGCCAGCAGCCTTAACGGTGATCAGCCCCAGCATTTT. This sequence encodes CASSLNGDQPQHF. The rearrangement joins TRBV7-8 to TRBJ1-5; D unclear. The CDR3 runs to 13 residues. From germline, CDR1 is SGHVS and CDR2 FQNEAQ. The V and J ends lost 5 bases and 5 bases respectively, with 10 bases between them.

The chain recombines TRBV28 with TRBJ1-1, with D perhaps matching TRBD1 (6 bases). The V gene lost 7 bases and the J gene lost 1 base, with 16 bases spanning the gap. CDR1 is MDHEN, CDR2 SYDVKM, per germline. The CDR3 runs 15 residues. The CDR3 loop reads CASTTPGGPNTEAFF. Written as DNA, the CDR3 is TGTGCCAGCACCACCCCCGGGGGGCCGAACACTGAAGCTTTCTTT.

This rearrangement joins TRBV7-9 to TRBJ1-1; perhaps TRBD1 as D (5 bases). Germline CDR1 and CDR2: SEHNR and FQNEAQ (reference sequence). The germline V and J ends were trimmed by 5 bases and 1 base, with 11 bases remaining between them. This CDR3 has 14 residues. The CDR3 coding sequence is TGTGCCAGCAGCCCCAGGACAAGGAACACTGAAGCTTTCTTT. This encodes CASSPRTRNTEAFF.

The chain is built from TRBV4-2 and TRBJ2-2, with D unresolved. The CDR3 spans 16 residues. The V end lost 0 bases, the J end lost 0 bases, and 8 bases lay between the germline ends. The germline V gene encodes CDR1 LGHNA and CDR2 YNFKEQ. The CDR3 here is CASSQEATANTGELFF. The CDR3 nucleotides are TGTGCCAGCAGCCAAGAGGCAACCGCGAACACCGGGGAGCTGTTTTTT.

The chain recombines TRBV27 with TRBJ1-1; D perhaps matches TRBD1 (6 bases). Germline V CDR1 and CDR2: MNHEY, SMNVEV (reference sequence). This CDR3 region has 16 residues. With 4 bases removed from V and 0 bases from J, the gap between germline ends came to 15 bases. DNA for the CDR3: TGTGCCAGCAGTTCGCTCCGGGACACCATGAACACTGAAGCTTTCTTT. Protein sequence: CASSSLRDTMNTEAFF.

The rearrangement links TRBV6-5 to TRBJ1-5, with 7 bases that match TRBD1. The CDR3 sequence is 13 residues long. Germline V lookup: CDR1 MNHEY, CDR2 SVGAGI. V dropped 8 bases and J dropped 3; count of bases not matched to a gene: 4. The CDR3 sequence: CASRDSANQPQHF. In nucleotides, the CDR3 is TGTGCCAGCCGGGACAGCGCCAATCAGCCCCAGCATTTT.

The CDR3 protein is CASSQDGGLVYNEQFF. The CDR3 nucleotides are TGTGCCAGCAGCCAAGATGGGGGACTAGTCTACAATGAGCAGTTCTTC. The rearrangement links TRBV3-1 (or the pseudogene TRBV3-2) to TRBJ2-1; 8 bases agree with TRBD2. V shed 0 bases and J 3 bases; nucleotides not matched to a gene: 4. The germline gives CDR1 LGHDT, CDR2 YNNKEL (reference sequence). This CDR3 comprises 16 residues.

This chain uses TRBV30 with TRBJ2-7, with 10 bases identical to TRBD1. The CDR3 covers 13 residues. V gave up 1 base and J gave up 6 bases; unmatched junction bases: 3. Germline values: CDR1 GTSNPN, CDR2 SVGIG (reference sequence). CDR3 in amino acids: CAWSGDRGSEQYF. CDR3 bases: TGTGCCTGGAGTGGGGACAGGGGTTCCGAGCAGTACTTC.

J is TRBJ2-1 and V is TRBV4-2, with a possible D match to TRBD1 (6 bases). The germline V and J ends were trimmed by 2 bases and 4 bases, with 12 bases remaining between them. Germline lookup yields CDR1 LGHNA and CDR2 YNFKEQ. This CDR3 is built from 15 residues. For the CDR3, the DNA is TGTGCCAGCAGCCAAACAAACAGGGAATACAATGAGCAGTTCTTC. Translated: CASSQTNREYNEQFF.

This sequence joins TRBV10-3 and TRBJ1-2; 7 nucleotides align to TRBD1. V was pared by 0 bases and J by 11 bases, with 3 bases of the junction left unmatched. The CDR3 has 12 residues. The V gene's germline CDR1 is ENHRY and CDR2 SYGVKD. The CDR3 sequence is CAISESKGAYTF. CDR3 nucleotides: TGTGCCATCAGTGAGTCGAAGGGGGCTTACACCTTC.

The chain uses TRBV4-1 and TRBJ1-2, with D unresolved. The CDR3 totals 14 residues. Trimming removed 1 base at V and 1 base at J, with 7 bases between. CDR1 and CDR2 from the germline V gene are MGHRA and YSYEKL. As DNA, the CDR3 is TGCGCCAGCAGCCAAGGGCCCGTTAACTATGGCTACACCTTC. Protein: CASSQGPVNYGYTF.

The rearrangement uses TRBV21-1 and TRBJ2-7; the table names TRBD1, a call not compared with the DNA. TRBV21-1 is designated a pseudogene. There are 17 residues in the CDR3. In DNA, the CDR3 is TGTGCCAGCAGCAAGGGACAGTCATTCGTTGAGGCCTACGAGCAGTACTTC. This gives the protein CASSKGQSFVEAYEQYF.

The chain links TRBV7-6 to TRBJ2-7; 9 bases line up with TRBD2. CDR3 length equals 18 residues. V shed 0 bases, J shed 2 bases, and the junction held 11 bases outside the gene matches. The germline gives CDR1 SGHVS, CDR2 FNYEAQ. As DNA, the CDR3 is TGTGCCAGCAGCTTAGCCCCCCCCCTTAGCGGGGGACCCTACGAGCAGTACTTC. Translated: CASSLAPPLSGGPYEQYF.

The rearrangement uses TRBV6-5 and TRBJ1-4; no firm D call. Between the trimmed V and J ends, which lost 0 bases and 0 bases, there was a span of 8 bases. There are 16 residues in the CDR3. Germline lookup yields CDR1 MNHEY and CDR2 SVGAGI. Written as DNA, the CDR3 is TGTGCCAGCAGTTACTCCAGAAACCCAACTAATGAAAAACTGTTTTTT. This codes for CASSYSRNPTNEKLFF.